These T cell receptor beta chains were read from a single sample in a study of cytomegalovirus exposure and HLA in healthy donors. Here immunoSEQ multiplex PCR was the method, and the copy in TCRdb shows in-frame clones only, minus some. The sample yields about 130,000 clones, 81% seen once. Material for sequencing was PBMCs. The receptors here all came from a man aged 18 to 29 in good health and CMV-seropositive. CDR3s include the opening cysteine and the closing phenylalanine or tryptophan. Each record gives: CDR3 length, V gene, J gene, CDR3 protein.

13	TRBV5-1	TRBJ1-1	CASSLTVGTEAFF
14	TRBV9	-	CASSVATNSYEQYF
13	TRBV6-1	TRBJ2-5	CASSESGIETQYF
14	TRBV6-6	TRBJ2-5	CASSYLDRRETQYF
13	TRBV7-2	TRBJ2-1	CASSLGHYNEQFF
14	TRBV19	TRBJ2-5	CASSRAGVSETQYF
15	TRBV7-8	TRBJ2-5	CASSFAGSGQETQYF
16	TRBV6-1	TRBJ1-3	CASSEAGHLSVNTIYF
15	TRBV5-4	TRBJ2-5	CASRQGQGEEETQYF
16	TRBV11-2	TRBJ2-5	CASSSLGAGVRETQYF
16	TRBV5-5	TRBJ1-1	CASSPNPTVMNTEAFF
15	TRBV5-4	TRBJ1-5	CASSEGTGETQPQHF
16	TRBV19	TRBJ1-2	CASSIDLTAQDYGYTF
15	TRBV4-1	TRBJ2-5	CASSQDFEGTETQYF
14	TRBV19	TRBJ2-2	CASRGDRVVGELFF
14	TRBV7-6	TRBJ1-1	CASSLQGMNTEAFF
12	TRBV7-9	TRBJ2-3	CASSLRADTQYF
15	TRBV6-5	TRBJ1-1	CASRVDRGENTEAFF
17	TRBV5-1	TRBJ2-7	CASSSSSWDSRADGQYF
15	TRBV11-2	TRBJ2-5	CASSLVSSGQETQYF
13	TRBV5-1	TRBJ1-1	CASSLTISAEAFF
13	TRBV30	TRBJ1-2	CAWSDRGGNGYTF
16	TRBV7-9	TRBJ1-6	CASSLVRGLGNSPLHF
15	TRBV6-1	TRBJ2-7	CASSEGSRTSYEQYF
16	TRBV6-6	TRBJ1-6	CASSLTGTAYNSPLHF
17	TRBV10-2	TRBJ2-1	CASSESIWTSGRVAQFF
13	TRBV2	TRBJ2-3	CATLAGNTDTQYF
15	TRBV14	TRBJ2-7	CASSSAHRVPYEQYF
12	TRBV10-2	TRBJ1-6	CASSESPFPLHF
14	TRBV11-2	TRBJ2-6	CASSPGAGANVLTF
13	TRBV7-9	TRBJ1-2	CASNPPGSYGYTF
17	TRBV7-2	TRBJ2-3	CASSLGKTGWSTDTQYF
14	TRBV9	TRBJ1-2	CASSVGALPNGYTF
15	TRBV6-1	TRBJ1-5	CASSDRGGGYQPQHF
11	TRBV5-4	TRBJ2-5	CASSQRETQYF
16	TRBV7-9	TRBJ1-6	CASSLGAGLGDSPLHF
15	TRBV4-3	TRBJ2-7	CASSQGSRGAYEQYF
13	TRBV5-6	TRBJ1-2	CASSLMADYGYTF
15	TRBV5-4	TRBJ2-1	CASSFLSSGMNEQFF